This TCR beta chain came from a study of blood T cell repertoires in COVID-19 (dated by TCRdb to 2020 to 2021). Broadly, across the study: Samples from collaborators originated in the United States, Italy and Spain and spanned both the acute and convalescent phases of COVID-19. The material from the prospective study consisted of cDNA or gDNA derived from T cells, B-cell-depleted T cells, or PBMCs. The dataset comprised deeply sampled blood TCRbeta repertoires from subjects exposed to, actively infected with, or recovered from COVID-19. A freely available public database, intended as a resource for researchers studying the immune response to SARS-CoV-2, is where the repertoires were released. The samples were drawn from the first 160 participants of the ongoing ImmuneRACE study and from 1,254 subjects provided by 6 global collaborators. Nearly every sample came with metadata listing a de-identified subject ID, COVID-19 status, age in years and sex. Where available, HLA class I and class II types were taken from metadata supplied by the sample provider and were not determined by assay-based typing. The research as a whole found: The amount of clinical and demographic metadata varied by source and participant and was provided uncurated.

TCRbeta CDR3 regions were amplified from genomic DNA using the immunoSEQ Assay, a bias-controlled multiplex PCR. The paper's data handling went like this. The number of nucleated cells in each sample was estimated by amplification of reference gene primers within the assay. To quantify the absolute abundance of each unique TCRbeta CDR3 rearrangement, sequence reads were collapsed and filtered. For each sample, productive Simpson clonality was calculated as the square root of Simpson's diversity index across productive rearrangements. As stored in TCRdb, this immuneACCESS dataset retains in-frame rearrangements with V and J assigned. A fraction of the clones does not appear; measured against another copy, unresolved V genes explain less than half of the discrepancy, and the remainder lacks a known reason. V and J calls and clone size are copied from that table; D and trimming were computed from the DNA. The sample records about 200,000 clones, about 91% of which are singletons. 2% to 2.5% of the sample lies in the top ten.

The CDR3 contains 14 residues, cysteine and phenylalanine counted. Left in the record is the CDR3 DNA by itself, 42 bases read in frame from the first base. Trimming takes 0 bases from V and 4 bases from J, and the germline ends sit 11 bases apart. The germline V gene sets CDR1 to SGHRS and CDR2 to YFSETQ. On this clone: Which antigen it targets is not known. No quality values exist for individual bases; no much larger clone is one base distant.

Participants in the prospective study were aged about 18 to 95 years, lived in more than 20 United States geographic areas, and enrolled through a virtual design. In the prospective study, cohorts were assigned on the basis of participant-reported clinical history obtained from a screening survey and a study questionnaire. Each participant in the prospective study had whole blood, serum and a nasopharyngeal or oropharyngeal swab collected by mobile phlebotomists. Prospective study participants could optionally give additional blood draws and questionnaires over an approximately two-month period. Before DNA extraction, blood samples from the prospective study were shipped at room temperature or frozen.

Here the chain combines TRBV5-1 and TRBJ2-7; the D gene is possibly TRBD2, with 6 bases matching. The receptor's source is a woman between 40 and 50 years old with acute COVID-19. Sample: PBMCs or T cells enriched from blood (not recorded which). The CDR3 reads as follows: CASSLGRGGYEQYF. In nucleotide form, the sequence is TGCGCCAGCAGCTTGGGGCGGGGCGGGTACGAGCAGTACTTC.